This TCR beta chain was sequenced in a study of cytomegalovirus exposure and HLA in healthy donors. It was healthy bone marrow donors who served as donors. The germline V and J ends were trimmed by 6 bases and 1 base, with 8 bases remaining between them. This CDR3 is 13 amino acids long. Germline values: CDR1 MNHEY, CDR2 SVGAGI. The PCR was carried out with 60 Vbeta primers and 13 Jbeta primers. Some clones are missing from TCRdb's copy, which holds only in-frame ones; the method was immunoSEQ multiplex PCR. The repertoire holds roughly 100,000 clones, less than 85% seen once, with over 4.5% in the top ten.

V is TRBV6-5 and J is TRBJ2-3, with no clear D. Input material: PBMCs. This receptor was taken from a woman under 30 in good health and CMV-seropositive. In nucleotides, the CDR3 is TGTGCCAGCAGGCCCCAGGGCACAGATACGCAGTATTTT. The encoded protein is CASRPQGTDTQYF.